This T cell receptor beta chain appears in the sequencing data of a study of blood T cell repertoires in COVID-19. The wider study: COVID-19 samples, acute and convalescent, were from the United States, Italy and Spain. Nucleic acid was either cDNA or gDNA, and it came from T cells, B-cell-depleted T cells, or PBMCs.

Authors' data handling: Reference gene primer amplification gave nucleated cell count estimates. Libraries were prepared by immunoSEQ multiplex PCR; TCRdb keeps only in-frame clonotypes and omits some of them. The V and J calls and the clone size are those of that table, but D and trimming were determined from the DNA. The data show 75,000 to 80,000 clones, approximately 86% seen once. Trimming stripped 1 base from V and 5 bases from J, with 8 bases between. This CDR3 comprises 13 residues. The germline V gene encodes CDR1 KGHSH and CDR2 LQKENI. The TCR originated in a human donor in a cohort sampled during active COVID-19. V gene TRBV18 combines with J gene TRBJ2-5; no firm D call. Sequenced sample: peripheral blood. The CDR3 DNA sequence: TGTGCCAGCTCACCACACCCTATGGAGACCCAGTACTTC. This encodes CASSPHPMETQYF.